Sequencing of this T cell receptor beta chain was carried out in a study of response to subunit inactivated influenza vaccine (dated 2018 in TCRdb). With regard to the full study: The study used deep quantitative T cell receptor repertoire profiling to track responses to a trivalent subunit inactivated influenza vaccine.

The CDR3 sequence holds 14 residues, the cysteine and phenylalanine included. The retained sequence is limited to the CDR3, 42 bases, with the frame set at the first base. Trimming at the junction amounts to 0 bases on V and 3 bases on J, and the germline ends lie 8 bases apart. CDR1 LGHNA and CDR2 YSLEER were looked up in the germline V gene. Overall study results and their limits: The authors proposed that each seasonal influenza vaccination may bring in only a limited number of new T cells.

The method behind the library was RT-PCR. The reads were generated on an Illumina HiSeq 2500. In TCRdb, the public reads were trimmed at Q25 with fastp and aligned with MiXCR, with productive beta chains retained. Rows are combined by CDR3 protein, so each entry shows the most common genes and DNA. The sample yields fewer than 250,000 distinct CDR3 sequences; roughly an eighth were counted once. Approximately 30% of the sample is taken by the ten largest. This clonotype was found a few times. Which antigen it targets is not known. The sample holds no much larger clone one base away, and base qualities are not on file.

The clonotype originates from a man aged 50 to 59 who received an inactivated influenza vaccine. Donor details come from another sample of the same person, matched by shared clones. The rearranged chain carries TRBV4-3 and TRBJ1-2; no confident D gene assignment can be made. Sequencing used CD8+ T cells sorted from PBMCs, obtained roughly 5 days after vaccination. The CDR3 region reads CASSQDRSYYGYTF. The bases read TGCGCCAGCAGCCAAGATCGCAGCTACTATGGCTACACCTTC.